This TCR beta chain comes out of a study of shared clonotypes between healthy human individuals. Study overall: Researchers drew samples from a couple of women and a few men aged 18 to 49.

The repertoire was sequenced with immunoSEQ multiplex PCR; TCRdb's copy has only in-frame clones and lacks some. Altogether approximately 600,000 clones are present, around 95% being singletons, with the ten largest covering over 0.1%. Comment on this clone: No antigen is known for it. Other DNA sequences in this sample translate to the same CDR3.

CD8 cells regarded as naive lacked CD45RO, were positively chosen for CCR7, and omitted terminally differentiated effector memory CD45RA+ cells. Study-wide points: The sole specimen, blood, was sampled, and tissue repertoires likely differ. With several donors compared, around 5% of naive CD4 clonotypes were shared. Generally, estimated richness proved larger in naive subsets than it did in memory subsets.

This receptor was taken from a young woman in good health. Sequencing used naive CD8+ T cells sorted from blood.

The CDR3 sequence is CASSVGGPYEQYF. CDR3 in DNA: TGTGCCAGCAGCGTAGGCGGACCCTACGAGCAGTACTTC. The chain links TRBV9 to TRBJ2-7; D ambiguous. The germline CDR1 and CDR2 sequences are SGDLS and YYNGEE. Trimming stripped 0 bases from V and 2 bases from J, with 6 bases between. This CDR3 region has 13 residues.